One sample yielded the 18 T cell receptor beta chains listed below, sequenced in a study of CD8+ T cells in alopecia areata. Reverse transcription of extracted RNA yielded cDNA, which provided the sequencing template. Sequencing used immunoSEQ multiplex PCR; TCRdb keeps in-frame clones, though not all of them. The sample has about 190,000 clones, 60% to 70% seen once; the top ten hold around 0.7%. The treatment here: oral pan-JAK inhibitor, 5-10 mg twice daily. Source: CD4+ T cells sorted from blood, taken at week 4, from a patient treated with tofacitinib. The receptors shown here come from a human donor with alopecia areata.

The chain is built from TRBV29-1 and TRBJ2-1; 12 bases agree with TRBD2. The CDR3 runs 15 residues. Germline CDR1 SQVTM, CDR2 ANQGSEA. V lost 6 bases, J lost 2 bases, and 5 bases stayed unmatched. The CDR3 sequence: CSVKRTSGTYNEQFF. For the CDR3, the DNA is TGCAGCGTAAAACGGACTAGCGGGACCTACAATGAGCAGTTCTTC.

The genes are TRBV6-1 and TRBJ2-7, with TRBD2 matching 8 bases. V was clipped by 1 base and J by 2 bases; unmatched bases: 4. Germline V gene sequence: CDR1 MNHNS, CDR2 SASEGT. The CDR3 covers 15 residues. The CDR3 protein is CASSEGGSGAYEQYF. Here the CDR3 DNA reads TGTGCCAGCAGTGAAGGAGGTAGCGGGGCCTACGAGCAGTACTTC.

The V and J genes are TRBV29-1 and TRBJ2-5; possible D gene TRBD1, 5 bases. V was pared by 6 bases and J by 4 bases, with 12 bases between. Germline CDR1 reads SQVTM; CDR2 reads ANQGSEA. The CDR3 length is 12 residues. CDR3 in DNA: TGCAGCGTCCCACAGGCGCCAGAGACCCAGTACTTC. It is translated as CSVPQAPETQYF.

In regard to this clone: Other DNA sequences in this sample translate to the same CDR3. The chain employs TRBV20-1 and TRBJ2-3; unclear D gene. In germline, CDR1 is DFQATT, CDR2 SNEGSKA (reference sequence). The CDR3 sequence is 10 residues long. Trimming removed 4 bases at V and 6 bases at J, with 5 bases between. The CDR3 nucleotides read TGCAGTGCTACGATCGATACGCAGTATTTT. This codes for CSATIDTQYF.

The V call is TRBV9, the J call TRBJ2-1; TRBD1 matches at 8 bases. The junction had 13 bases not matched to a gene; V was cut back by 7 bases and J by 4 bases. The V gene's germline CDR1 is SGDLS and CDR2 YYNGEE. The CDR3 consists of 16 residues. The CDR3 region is CASSIVGDRRYNEQFF. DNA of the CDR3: TGTGCCAGCTCTATCGTCGGGGACAGGAGATACAATGAGCAGTTCTTC.

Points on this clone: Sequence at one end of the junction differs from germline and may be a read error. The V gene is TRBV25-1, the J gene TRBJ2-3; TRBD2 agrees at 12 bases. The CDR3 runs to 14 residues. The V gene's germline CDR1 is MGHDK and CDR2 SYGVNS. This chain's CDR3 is CASSLGLAGYTQYF. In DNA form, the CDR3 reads TGCGCCAGTAGCCTGGGACTAGCGGGTTATACGCAGTATTTT.

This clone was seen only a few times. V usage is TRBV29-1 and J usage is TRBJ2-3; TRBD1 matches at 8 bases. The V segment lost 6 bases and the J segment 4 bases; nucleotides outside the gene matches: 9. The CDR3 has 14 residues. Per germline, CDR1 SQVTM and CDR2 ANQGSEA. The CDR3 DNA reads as TGCAGCGTAGGAAGGACAGGGAGCTCAGATACGCAGTATTTT. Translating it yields CSVGRTGSSDTQYF.

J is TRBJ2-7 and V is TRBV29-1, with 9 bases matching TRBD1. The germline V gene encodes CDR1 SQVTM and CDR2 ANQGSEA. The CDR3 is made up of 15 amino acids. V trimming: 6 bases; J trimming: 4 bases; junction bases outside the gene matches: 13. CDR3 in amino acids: CSVATTGGIEYEQYF. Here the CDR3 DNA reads TGCAGCGTGGCAACGACAGGGGGGATCGAATACGAGCAGTACTTC.

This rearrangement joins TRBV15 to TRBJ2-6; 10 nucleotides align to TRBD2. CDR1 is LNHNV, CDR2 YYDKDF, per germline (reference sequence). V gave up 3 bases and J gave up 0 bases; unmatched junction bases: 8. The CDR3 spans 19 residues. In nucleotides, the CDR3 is TGTGCCACCAGCAGTACCCGACTAGCGGGCTACTCTGGGGCCAACGTCCTGACTTTC. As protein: CATSSTRLAGYSGANVLTF.

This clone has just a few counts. The CDR3, as DNA: TGTGCCACCAGCAGAGTTCGTTTCAATGAGCAGTTCTTC. Amino acid sequence: CATSRVRFNEQFF. The V call is TRBV15, the J call TRBJ2-1; D gene uncertain. Germline CDR1 is LNHNV and CDR2 is YYDKDF (reference sequence). The CDR3 is 13 residues long. Trimming removed 1 base at V and 6 bases at J, with 7 bases between.

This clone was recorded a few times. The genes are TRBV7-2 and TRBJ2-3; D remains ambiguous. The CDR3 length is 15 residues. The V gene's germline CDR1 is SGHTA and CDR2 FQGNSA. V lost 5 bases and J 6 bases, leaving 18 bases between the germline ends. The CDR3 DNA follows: TGTGCCAGCAGCCCTACAGTCCACCCGGCCGATACGCAGTATTTT. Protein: CASSPTVHPADTQYF.

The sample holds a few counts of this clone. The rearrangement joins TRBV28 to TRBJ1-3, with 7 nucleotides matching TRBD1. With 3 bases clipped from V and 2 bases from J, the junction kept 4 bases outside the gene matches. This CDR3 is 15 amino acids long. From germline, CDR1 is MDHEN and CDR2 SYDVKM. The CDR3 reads CASSFDRATGNTIYF. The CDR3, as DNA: TGTGCCAGCAGTTTTGACAGGGCCACTGGAAACACCATATATTTT.

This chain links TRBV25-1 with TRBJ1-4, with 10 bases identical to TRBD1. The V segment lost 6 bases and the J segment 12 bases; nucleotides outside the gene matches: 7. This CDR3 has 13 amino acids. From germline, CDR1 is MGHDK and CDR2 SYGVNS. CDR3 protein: CASRKEGTGELFF. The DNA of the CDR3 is TGTGCCAGCAGAAAGGAGGGGACAGGGGAACTGTTTTTT.

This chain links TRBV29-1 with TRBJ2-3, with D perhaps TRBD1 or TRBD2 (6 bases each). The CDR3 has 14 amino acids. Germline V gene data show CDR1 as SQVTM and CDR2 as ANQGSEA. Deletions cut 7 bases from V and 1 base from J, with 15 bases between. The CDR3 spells CSGGGGVRTDTQYF. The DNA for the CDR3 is TGCAGCGGTGGGGGCGGGGTACGCACAGATACGCAGTATTTT.

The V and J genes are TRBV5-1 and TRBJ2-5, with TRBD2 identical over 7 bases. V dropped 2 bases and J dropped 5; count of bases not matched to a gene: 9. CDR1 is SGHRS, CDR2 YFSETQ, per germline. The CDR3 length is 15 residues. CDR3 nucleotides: TGCGCCAGCAGCTTCACCCTAGCGGATTTTGAGACCCAGTACTTC. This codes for CASSFTLADFETQYF.

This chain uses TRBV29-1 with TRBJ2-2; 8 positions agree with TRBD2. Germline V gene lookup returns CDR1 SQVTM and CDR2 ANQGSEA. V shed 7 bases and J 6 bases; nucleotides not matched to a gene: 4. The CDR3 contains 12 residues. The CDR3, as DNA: TGCAGCGCGGGGACTAGTTCCGGGGAGCTGTTTTTT. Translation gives CSAGTSSGELFF.

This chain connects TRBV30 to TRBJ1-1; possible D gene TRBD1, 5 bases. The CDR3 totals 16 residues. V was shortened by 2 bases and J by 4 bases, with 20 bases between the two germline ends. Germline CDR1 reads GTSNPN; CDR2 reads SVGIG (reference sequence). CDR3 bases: TGTGCCTGGAGTCACCCCCGACAGCAGAGAAGCACTGAAGCTTTCTTT. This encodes CAWSHPRQQRSTEAFF. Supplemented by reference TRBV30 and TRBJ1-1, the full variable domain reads SQTIHQWPATLVQPVGSPLSLECTVEGTSNPNLYWYRQAAGRGLQLLFYSVGIGQISSEVPQNLSASRPQDRQFILSSKKLLLSDSGFYLCAWSHPRQQRSTEAFFGQGTRLTVV.

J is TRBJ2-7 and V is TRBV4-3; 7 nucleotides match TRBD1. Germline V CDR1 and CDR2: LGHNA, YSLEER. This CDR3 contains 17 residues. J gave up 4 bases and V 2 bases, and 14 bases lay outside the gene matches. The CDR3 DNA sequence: TGCGCCAGCAGCCAATACACCGCCGGGACAGACCTATACGAGCAGTACTTC. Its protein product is CASSQYTAGTDLYEQYF.